This TCR beta chain was identified during a study of T cell responses to AZD1222 COVID-19 vaccine (dated by TCRdb to about 2021). About the full investigation: A total of 233 trial participants underwent TCR sequencing, of whom under 220 had received two doses of AZD1222 and 26 had received two doses of the MenACWY control vaccine. Trial participants were enrolled by age into subgroups of 18-55, 56-69 and 70-plus years, and around 140, 26 and 57 TCR-sequenced participants, respectively, were included in these subgroups. The paper as a whole reports these results and caveats: Because no samples from the day 14 peak response were available, repertoires could be characterized only after the peak T cell response. CD4 TCRs associated with the vaccine covered the entire spike protein, and the dominant responses were in regions 160-218 and 743-854. Spike-specific TCR breadth and depth rose significantly after two AZD1222 doses compared with day 0 and with MenACWY recipients. Most participants were white British and females outnumbered males, and the authors suggested that clonal diversity may have been underestimated. The 56-69-year group was small, and its depth increase did not reach significance, likely because of low power. Conclusions about previously exposed vaccinees were limited because only six AZD1222 recipients were SARS-CoV-2 seropositive at baseline. Epitopes outside the regions mutated in the B.1.351 and B.1.1.7 variants were reportedly recognized by nearly half of the unique spike-specific TCRs.

The sample's time point, from its label and the paper: about 28 days (+/-7) after the second vaccine dose. AZD1222 recipients given second doses at about 4 weeks or at about 12 weeks were pooled, since spike-specific TCR depth and breadth were not found to differ between the two schedules. Vaccinee samples were obtained from the UK trials COV001 and COV002, which included a single-blind randomized controlled phase 2/3 trial of AZD1222 (ChAdOx1 nCoV-19) in healthy adults. For TCRbeta chain sequencing, PBMC samples were collected from trial participants at day 0 and at day 28 after the second dose. This clone was observed once. Its antigen is still unknown. No much larger clone is present one base from it, and per-base qualities are unavailable. Taken from the germline V gene, the CDR1 and CDR2 loops are MGHRA and YSYEKL. CDR3 length: 19 amino acids, cysteine to phenylalanine. Solely the CDR3 DNA is kept, with 57 bases framed from the first base. V and J are trimmed by 1 base and 2 bases, and the gene matches miss 11 bases of the junction.

The CDR3 regions of human TCRbeta chains were analyzed by immunosequencing. In the source study's methods: TCRs in the repertoires were matched against a reference library of SARS-CoV-2-specific TCRs that had been generated with the MIRA antigen-specificity platform. Breadth meant the fraction of unique TCRs that were SARS-CoV-2-associated, whereas depth meant the fraction of total T cells that were SARS-CoV-2-associated. Using the MIRA data, each spike-specific TCR was assigned both to the spike region to which the TCR was reactive and to a CD4 or CD8 class. Log10-transformed breadth and depth values were compared by one-way ANOVA with Sidak's multiple comparisons tests. The table was pulled from immuneACCESS by TCRdb, which kept in-frame rearrangements only. Such tables lose some clones; where checked, under half of the loss comes from unresolved V genes, and the rest has no known cause. That table furnishes V, J and clone size, whereas the DNA furnished D and trimming. The sample table contains some 120,000 clones; only one count was recorded for around 85% of them. The top ten clonotypes cover almost 4.5% of the sample.

The sequence was collected from an adult who received the AZD1222 COVID-19 vaccine. This chain joins TRBV4-1 to TRBJ2-7, and 13 bases in between align with TRBD2. The sample was peripheral blood, taken 28 days after the second AZD1222 dose. The CDR3 corresponds to CASSQVLGLAGASPYEQYF. At the DNA level, the sequence is TGCGCCAGCAGCCAAGTCTTAGGACTAGCGGGGGCGTCCCCCTACGAGCAGTACTTC.